Below, 5 T cell receptor beta chains from the same sample are listed, as sequenced in a study of T cell responses to AZD1222 COVID-19 vaccine. TCRdb's table, derived via immunoSEQ multiplex PCR, lists solely in-frame clones and lacks some. The sample consists of over 150,000 clones, 91% of them appearing once. The sequencing used peripheral blood, collected 28 days after the second AZD1222 dose. These receptors all come from an adult who received the AZD1222 COVID-19 vaccine.

J is TRBJ1-5 and V is TRBV10-3, with unresolved D. Trimming pared 2 bases from V and 5 bases from J, leaving 4 bases between. The CDR3 loop spans 12 amino acids. Germline loops: CDR1 ENHRY, CDR2 SYGVKD. The CDR3 DNA follows: TGTGCCATCAGTGAGCAGGATCAGCCCCAGCATTTT. This codes for CAISEQDQPQHF.

The gene calls are TRBV9 and TRBJ1-3; no reliable D call. Germline CDR1 reads SGDLS; CDR2 reads YYNGEE. Between the trimmed V and J ends, which lost 0 bases and 3 bases, there was a span of 10 bases. The CDR3 has 15 amino acids. The CDR3 DNA sequence: TGTGCCAGCAGCGTAGTTGACAACGGTGGAAACACCATATATTTT. The encoded protein is CASSVVDNGGNTIYF.

The V gene is TRBV21-1, the J gene TRBJ2-7; the D call in the table, TRBD1, was not verified against the DNA. TRBV21-1 is labeled a pseudogene. The CDR3 loop spans 14 amino acids. CDR3 nucleotide sequence: TGTGCCAGCAGCACCGGGACAGGGATCTACGAGCAGTACTTC. This codes for CASSTGTGIYEQYF.

This clone is a singleton in its sample. This chain joins TRBV11-1 and TRBJ2-7; the match to TRBD1 covers 9 bases. V gave up 5 bases and J gave up 5 bases; unmatched junction bases: 10. The CDR3 spans 15 residues. The germline CDR1 and CDR2 sequences are SGHAT and FQDESV (reference sequence). The CDR3 nucleotides are TGTGCCAGCAGCCTAACCCGGGACAGGGTCAACGAGCAGTACTTC. This gives the protein CASSLTRDRVNEQYF.

The V and J genes are TRBV28 and TRBJ1-2; D is possibly TRBD1 (6 bases). The CDR3 contains 15 residues. The germline V gene has CDR1 MDHEN and CDR2 SYDVKM. The germline V and J ends were trimmed by 2 bases and 3 bases, with 13 bases remaining between them. The CDR3 loop is CASSLGTSRYYGYTF. The CDR3 region has the DNA TGTGCCAGCAGTTTAGGGACATCAAGGTACTATGGCTACACCTTC.